Below are 18 T cell receptor beta chains sequenced from a single sample in a study of T-cell memory formation after mild COVID-19. Via MiXCR, TCRdb re-called the 5' RACE reads, giving one row per CDR3 protein. This sample has 190,000 or so distinct CDR3 sequences; under 12% occur once, and the top ten carry 2.5% to 3.5%. Sequencing was carried out using PBMCs or a T cell subset sorted from them (not recorded which). These receptors all stem from a man between 18 and 29 years old who had mild COVID-19 (a few samples of this study predate the infection). Cell type and time point are not known.

This clonotype has a count of ten or more. This sequence joins TRBV5-1 and TRBJ2-3, with D hard to call. This CDR3 contains 17 residues. The V end was cut by 0 bases, the J end by 2 bases, with 16 bases between. Germline-derived CDR1 and CDR2 are SGHRS and YFSETQ. The CDR3 region is CASSLGEGGLNTDTQYF. The CDR3 DNA follows: TGCGCCAGCAGCTTGGGAGAAGGCGGCCTTAACACAGATACGCAGTATTTT.

There are a few counts of this clonotype. The chain carries TRBV5-1 and TRBJ2-5; no clear D gene. Between the trimmed V and J ends, which lost 4 bases and 3 bases, there was a span of 16 bases. CDR3 length equals 15 residues. CDR1 SGHRS and CDR2 YFSETQ come from the germline V gene. CDR3: CASSGRRGLEETQYF. The CDR3 coding sequence is TGCGCCAGCAGCGGCCGCCGCGGATTGGAAGAGACCCAGTACTTC.

This clonotype was found a few times. The chain couples TRBV9 to TRBJ2-7; D is undetermined. V shed 3 bases and J shed 6 bases, with 13 bases lying between them. Germline-derived CDR1 and CDR2 are SGDLS and YYNGEE. This CDR3 is 13 amino acids long. CDR3 coding DNA: TGTGCCAGCAGCGCCAGAGGTGAGGCCGAGCAGTACTTC. It is translated as CASSARGEAEQYF.

This clonotype was seen a handful of times. The genes are TRBV7-2 and TRBJ1-5; D not resolved. CDR1 is SGHTA and CDR2 is FQGNSA in the germline V gene. The CDR3 is 14 amino acids. Trimming left V 1 base short and J 1 base short, with 5 bases between. Written as DNA, the CDR3 is TGTGCCAGCAGCTTAGATGTAAGCAATCAGCCCCAGCATTTT. Translation gives CASSLDVSNQPQHF.

This clonotype showed up just a few times. The CDR3 spells CASRRLRTQLNPQRNTEAFF. The CDR3 nucleotides are TGTGCCAGCAGACGTTTGCGGACCCAGCTAAACCCCCAGAGGAACACTGAAGCTTTCTTT. The chain is built from TRBV27 and TRBJ1-1, with no clear D. Germline CDR1 and CDR2: MNHEY and SMNVEV (reference sequence). V was shortened by 6 bases and J by 1 base, with 30 bases between the two germline ends. This CDR3 contains 20 residues.

This chain connects TRBV2 to TRBJ2-7; TRBD2 matches at 9 bases. Germline CDR1 reads SNHLY; CDR2 reads FYNNEI. The length of the CDR3 is 15 residues. The CDR3 loop is CASGASAGGLGEKYV. CDR3 bases: TGTGCCAGCGGGGCCTCGGCGGGGGGGCTTGGCGAGAAGTACGTC.

The chain uses TRBV6-5 and TRBJ1-5, with D possibly matching TRBD1 (5 bases). CDR1 is MNHEY and CDR2 is SVGAGI in the germline V gene. Trimming removed 2 bases from V and 2 bases from J, with 10 bases in between. The CDR3 is made up of 15 amino acids. CDR3 nucleotide sequence: TGTGCCAGCAGTTACAGGGGATCCCGCAATCAGCCCCAGCATTTT. Translated, it gives CASSYRGSRNQPQHF.

The gene calls are TRBV12-3 or TRBV12-4 and TRBJ1-5, with D unresolved. V was trimmed by 3 bases and J by 5 bases, leaving 5 bases between them. CDR3 length: 12 residues. As DNA, the CDR3 is TGTGCCAGCAGTTTGTCCCATCAGCCCCAGCATTTT. Translating gives CASSLSHQPQHF.

The J gene is TRBJ2-5, the V gene TRBV5-4; 11 nucleotides align to TRBD2. Per germline, CDR1 SGHNT and CDR2 YYREEE (reference sequence). Germline trimming cut 3 bases from V and 4 bases from J; bases unmatched to any gene: 8. The CDR3 runs to 16 residues. CDR3 amino acids: CASSSHFSGGAETQYF. The CDR3 DNA reads TGTGCCAGCAGCTCCCATTTTAGCGGGGGGGCAGAGACCCAGTACTTC. Full variable domain (remainder filled in from reference TRBV5-4 and TRBJ2-5): ETGVTQSPTHLIKTRGQQVTLRCSSQSGHNTVSWYQQALGQGPQFIFQYYREEENGRGNFPPRFSGLQFPNYSSELNVNALELDDSALYLCASSSHFSGGAETQYFGPGTRLLVL.

The V call is TRBV7-2, the J call TRBJ2-2; tentatively, D is TRBD1 (5 bases). Germline V gives CDR1 SGHTA, CDR2 FQGNSA. Trimming removed 3 bases from V and 4 bases from J, with 9 bases in between. This CDR3 spans 14 amino acids. The CDR3 nucleotides are TGTGCCAGCAGCTTTCAGGGAAGCACCGGGGAGCTGTTTTTT. This codes for CASSFQGSTGELFF.

This rearrangement joins TRBV7-2 to TRBJ1-1; unclear D gene. The CDR3 loop spans 13 amino acids. From germline, CDR1 is SGHTA and CDR2 FQGNSA. Trimming shortened V by 4 bases and J by 2 bases, and 8 bases separated the two germline ends. The CDR3: CASSSTYNTEAFF. CDR3 DNA sequence: TGTGCCAGCAGCTCGACATATAACACTGAAGCTTTCTTT. The full variable domain, with the rest looked up from reference TRBV7-2 and TRBJ1-1, is GAGVSQSPSNKVTEKGKDVELRCDPISGHTALYWYRQSLGQGLEFLIYFQGNSAPDKSGLPSDRFSAERTGGSVSTLTIQRTQQEDSAVYLCASSSTYNTEAFFGQGTRLTVV.

This chain connects TRBV11-2 to TRBJ2-7; 9 bases are shared with TRBD1. CDR3 length equals 16 residues. Germline values: CDR1 SGHAT, CDR2 FQNNGV. V trimming: 5 bases; J trimming: 4 bases; junction bases outside the gene matches: 12. DNA of the CDR3: TGTGCCAGCAGCCGTGATCCGGGACAGGGAGGGTACGAGCAGTACTTC. This codes for CASSRDPGQGGYEQYF.

This clonotype was picked up a small number of times. The V gene is TRBV9, the J gene TRBJ1-1; 9 positions agree with TRBD1. From germline, CDR1 is SGDLS and CDR2 YYNGEE. This CDR3 has 15 residues. J was trimmed by 1 base and V by 2 bases; bases with no gene match: 3. CDR3 sequence (DNA): TGTGCCAGCAGCGTGTCACAGGGGGCGAACACTGAAGCTTTCTTT. Its protein is CASSVSQGANTEAFF.

V is TRBV18 and J is TRBJ2-1; TRBD2 agrees at 7 bases. V trimming: 2 bases; J trimming: 10 bases; junction bases outside the gene matches: 8. Looked up from germline, CDR1 is KGHSH and CDR2 is LQKENI. This CDR3 contains 14 residues. The chain's CDR3 is CASSPRLALREQFF. Here the CDR3 DNA reads TGTGCCAGCTCACCAAGACTAGCCCTACGCGAGCAGTTCTTC.

This clonotype was found a few times. The V and J genes are TRBV29-1 and TRBJ1-2; 7 bases fit TRBD1. The ends lost 6 bases at V and 2 bases at J; junction bases unmatched: 15. The CDR3 runs 16 residues. Looked up from germline, CDR1 is SQVTM and CDR2 is ANQGSEA. The CDR3 protein is CSVLWGWDRGNYGYTF. Written as DNA, the CDR3 is TGCAGCGTCCTCTGGGGGTGGGACAGAGGGAACTATGGCTACACCTTC. The full variable domain, in which reference TRBV29-1 and TRBJ1-2 provide the parts outside the CDR3, is SAVISQKPSRDICQRGTSLTIQCQVDSQVTMMFWYRQQPGQSLTLIATANQGSEATYESGFVIDKFPISRPNLTFSTLTVSNMSPEDSSIYLCSVLWGWDRGNYGYTFGSGTRLTVV.

This clonotype appeared a few times. Here the CDR3 DNA reads TGTGCCATCAGTGACCGGGACCGGGATATTTATGGCTACACCTTC. This translates into CAISDRDRDIYGYTF. This chain joins TRBV10-3 and TRBJ1-2, with D perhaps TRBD1 (5 bases). This CDR3 spans 15 amino acids. Germline CDR1 and CDR2: ENHRY and SYGVKD. V dropped 3 bases and J dropped 5 bases, with 16 bases sitting between them.

The chain joins TRBV2 to TRBJ2-7; 7 nucleotides line up with TRBD1. Per the germline V gene, CDR1 is SNHLY and CDR2 is FYNNEI. The CDR3 is 12 amino acids. The V and J ends lost 5 bases and 6 bases, in that order; junction bases with no gene match: 4. CDR3 residues: CASSLQGLEQYV. In DNA form, the CDR3 reads TGTGCCAGCAGTCTACAGGGGCTCGAGCAGTACGTC.

This clonotype appeared a few times. The chain couples TRBV2 to TRBJ2-1, with D hard to call. Between the trimmed V and J ends, which lost 5 bases and 6 bases, there was a span of 11 bases. In germline, CDR1 is SNHLY, CDR2 FYNNEI. The CDR3 spans 13 residues. CDR3: CASSFSEINEQFF. The CDR3 DNA sequence: TGTGCCAGCAGTTTTTCTGAGATCAATGAGCAGTTCTTC.